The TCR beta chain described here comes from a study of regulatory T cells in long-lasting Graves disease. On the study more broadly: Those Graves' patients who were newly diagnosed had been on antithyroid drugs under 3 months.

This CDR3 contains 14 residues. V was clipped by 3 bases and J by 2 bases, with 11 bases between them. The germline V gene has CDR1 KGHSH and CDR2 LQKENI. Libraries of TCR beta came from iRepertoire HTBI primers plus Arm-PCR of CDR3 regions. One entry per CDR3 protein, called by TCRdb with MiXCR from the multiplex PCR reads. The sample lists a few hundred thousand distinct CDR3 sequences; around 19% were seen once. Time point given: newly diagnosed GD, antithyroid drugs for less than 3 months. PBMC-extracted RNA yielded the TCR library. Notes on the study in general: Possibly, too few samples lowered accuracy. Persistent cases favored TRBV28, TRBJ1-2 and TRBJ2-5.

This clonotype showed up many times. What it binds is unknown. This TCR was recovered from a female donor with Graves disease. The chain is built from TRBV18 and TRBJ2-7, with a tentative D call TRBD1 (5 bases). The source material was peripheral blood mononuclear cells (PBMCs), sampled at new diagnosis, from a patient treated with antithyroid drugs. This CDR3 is CASSPRTKTYEQYF. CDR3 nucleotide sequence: TGTGCCAGCTCACCGAGGACAAAAACCTACGAGCAGTACTTC.